Included here is one T cell receptor beta chain sequence, with context. These data come from a study of shared clonotypes between healthy human individuals. TCRdb keeps only in-frame clones here, not all; method: immunoSEQ multiplex PCR. Of about 2.4 million clones listed, approximately 94% were seen once; the top ten hold 0.36%. The CDR3 has 16 amino acids. The V gene lost 1 base and the J gene lost 0 bases, with 9 bases spanning the gap. CDR1 MDHEN and CDR2 SYDVKM come from the germline V gene. The sequence came from a man between 18 and 29 years old in good health. Some clones in this sample may be carry-over from other donors' samples. The rearrangement uses TRBV28 and TRBJ2-2; no firm D call. The sample consisted of naive CD4+ T cells from PBMCs. Subset meaning: CD45RA+ positively selected. This CDR3 is CASSLSGFANTGELFF. Written as DNA, the CDR3 is TGTGCCAGCAGTTTATCCGGGTTCGCGAACACCGGGGAGCTGTTTTTT.